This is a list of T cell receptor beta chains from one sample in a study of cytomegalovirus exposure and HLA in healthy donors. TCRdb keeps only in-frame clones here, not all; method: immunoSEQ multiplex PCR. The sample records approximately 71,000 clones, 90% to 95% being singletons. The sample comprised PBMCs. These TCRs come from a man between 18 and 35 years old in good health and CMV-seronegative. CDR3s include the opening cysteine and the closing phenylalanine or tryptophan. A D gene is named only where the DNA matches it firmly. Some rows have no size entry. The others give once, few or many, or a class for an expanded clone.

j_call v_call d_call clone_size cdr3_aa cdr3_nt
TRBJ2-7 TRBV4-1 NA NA CASSQLGLQRSSIEQYF TGCGCCAGCAGCCAGTTGGGACTCCAGCGTAGTTCGATCGAGCAGTACTTC
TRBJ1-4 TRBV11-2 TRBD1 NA CASSWTGRDEKLFF TGTGCCAGCAGCTGGACAGGGCGGGATGAAAAACTGTTTTTT
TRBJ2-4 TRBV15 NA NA CATSRRGHSSAKNIQYF TGTGCCACCAGCAGGCGCGGACACTCCTCAGCCAAAAACATTCAGTACTTC
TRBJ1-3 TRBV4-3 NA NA CASSQDGYGMGTGNTIYF TGCGCCAGCAGCCAAGATGGTTACGGGATGGGGACTGGAAACACCATATATTTT
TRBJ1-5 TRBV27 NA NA CASSLAGNNQPQHF TGTGCCAGCAGTTTAGCAGGCAACAATCAGCCCCAGCATTTT
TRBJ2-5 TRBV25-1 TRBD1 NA CASSEVTGFVETQYF TGTGCCAGCAGTGAGGTGACAGGGTTCGTAGAGACCCAGTACTTC
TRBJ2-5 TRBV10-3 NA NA CAISPTGRSNQETQYF TGTGCCATCAGCCCTACCGGTCGGAGTAACCAAGAGACCCAGTACTTC
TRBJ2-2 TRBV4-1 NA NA CASSQVGGQSNTGELFF TGCGCCAGCAGCCAAGTGGGTGGACAATCGAACACCGGGGAGCTGTTTTTT
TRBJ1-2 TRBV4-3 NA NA CASSQDGGQKSYGYTF TGCGCCAGCAGCCAAGATGGTGGGCAGAAAAGCTATGGCTACACCTTC
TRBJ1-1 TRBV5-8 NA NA CASTQGTGRLLEAFF TGTGCCAGCACCCAGGGGACCGGAAGGCTGCTCGAAGCTTTCTTT
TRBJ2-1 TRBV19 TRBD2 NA CASSMLGTSGNEQFF TGTGCCAGTAGTATGCTCGGGACTAGCGGTAATGAGCAGTTCTTC
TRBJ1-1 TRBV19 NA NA CASTHRDPGSRMNTEAFF TGTGCCAGTACCCACCGCGACCCAGGTAGTCGTATGAACACTGAAGCTTTCTTT
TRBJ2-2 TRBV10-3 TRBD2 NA CAIRPRGDDTGELFF TGTGCCATCAGACCTCGGGGGGACGACACCGGGGAGCTGTTTTTT
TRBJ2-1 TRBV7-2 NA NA CASSLVRGNEQFF TGTGCCAGCAGCTTAGTTAGGGGGAATGAGCAGTTCTTC
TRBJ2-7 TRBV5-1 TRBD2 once CASSLGLAESYEQYF TGCGCCAGCAGCTTAGGACTAGCGGAGTCATACGAGCAGTACTTC
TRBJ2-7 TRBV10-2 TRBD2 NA CASNLAGATYEQYF TGCGCCAGCAATCTAGCGGGAGCGACCTACGAGCAGTACTTC
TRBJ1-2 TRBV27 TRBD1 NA CASSPTGYGYTF TGTGCCAGCAGTCCGACAGGGTATGGCTACACCTTC
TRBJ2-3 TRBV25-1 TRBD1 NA CASSDHTRQGRTYTQYF TGTGCCAGCAGTGACCATACACGACAGGGACGCACTTATACGCAGTATTTT
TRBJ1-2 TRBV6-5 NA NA CASSYRQRHYGYTF TGTGCCAGCAGTTACAGACAGAGACACTATGGCTACACCTTC
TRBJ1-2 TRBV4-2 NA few CASSRDYGYTF TGTGCCAGCAGCCGAGACTATGGCTACACCTTC
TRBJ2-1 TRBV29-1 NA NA CSVGTDNEQFF TGCAGCGTTGGGACAGACAATGAGCAGTTCTTC
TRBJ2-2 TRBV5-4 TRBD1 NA CASSRDRGNTGELFF TGTGCCAGCAGCCGGGACAGGGGTAACACCGGGGAGCTGTTTTTT
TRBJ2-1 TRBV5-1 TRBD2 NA CASSRLASGGSNEQFF TGCGCCAGCAGCCGTTTAGCTAGCGGAGGGAGCAATGAGCAGTTCTTC
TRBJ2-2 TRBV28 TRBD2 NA CASSLVGLGSVTGELFF TGTGCCAGCAGTTTGGTGGGACTAGGGTCAGTCACCGGGGAGCTGTTTTTT
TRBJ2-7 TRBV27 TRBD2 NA CASSLSSSGSYYEQYF TGTGCCAGCAGTTTATCCTCTAGCGGGTCTTACTACGAGCAGTACTTC
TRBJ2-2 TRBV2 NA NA CASSENAANTGELFF TGTGCCAGCAGTGAAAATGCGGCGAACACCGGGGAGCTGTTTTTT
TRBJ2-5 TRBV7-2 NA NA CASSRTGDETQYF TGTGCCAGCAGCCGGACGGGGGACGAGACCCAGTACTTC
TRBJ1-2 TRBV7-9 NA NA CASSLEPYGYTF TGTGCCAGCAGCTTAGAGCCCTATGGCTACACCTTC
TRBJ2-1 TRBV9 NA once CASSPGGGSSYNEQFF TGTGCCAGCAGCCCAGGGGGCGGGAGCTCCTACAATGAGCAGTTCTTC
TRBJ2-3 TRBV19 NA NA CASSGHYTQYF TGTGCCAGTAGCGGACATTATACGCAGTATTTT
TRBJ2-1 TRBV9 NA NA CASSVSGFSYNEQFF TGTGCCAGCAGCGTTAGCGGTTTCTCCTACAATGAGCAGTTCTTC
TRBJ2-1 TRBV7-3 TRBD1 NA CASSENLQGDEQFF TGTGCCAGCAGCGAGAACCTACAGGGGGATGAGCAGTTCTTC
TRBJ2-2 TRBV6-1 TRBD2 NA CASSVGLAAYTGELFF TGTGCCAGCAGTGTGGGACTAGCGGCGTACACCGGGGAGCTGTTTTTT
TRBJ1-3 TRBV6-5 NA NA CASTQQGGNTIYF TGTGCCAGCACCCAGCAGGGCGGAAACACCATATATTTT
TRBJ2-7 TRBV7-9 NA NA CASSLDPRGNEQYF TGTGCCAGCAGCTTAGATCCCCGAGGGAACGAGCAGTACTTC
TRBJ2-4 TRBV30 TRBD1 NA CAWAPGQGVNIQYF TGTGCCTGGGCCCCAGGGCAGGGGGTAAACATTCAGTACTTC
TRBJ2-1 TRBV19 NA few CASSIDIGGNEQFF TGTGCCAGTAGTATAGATATCGGGGGTAATGAGCAGTTCTTC